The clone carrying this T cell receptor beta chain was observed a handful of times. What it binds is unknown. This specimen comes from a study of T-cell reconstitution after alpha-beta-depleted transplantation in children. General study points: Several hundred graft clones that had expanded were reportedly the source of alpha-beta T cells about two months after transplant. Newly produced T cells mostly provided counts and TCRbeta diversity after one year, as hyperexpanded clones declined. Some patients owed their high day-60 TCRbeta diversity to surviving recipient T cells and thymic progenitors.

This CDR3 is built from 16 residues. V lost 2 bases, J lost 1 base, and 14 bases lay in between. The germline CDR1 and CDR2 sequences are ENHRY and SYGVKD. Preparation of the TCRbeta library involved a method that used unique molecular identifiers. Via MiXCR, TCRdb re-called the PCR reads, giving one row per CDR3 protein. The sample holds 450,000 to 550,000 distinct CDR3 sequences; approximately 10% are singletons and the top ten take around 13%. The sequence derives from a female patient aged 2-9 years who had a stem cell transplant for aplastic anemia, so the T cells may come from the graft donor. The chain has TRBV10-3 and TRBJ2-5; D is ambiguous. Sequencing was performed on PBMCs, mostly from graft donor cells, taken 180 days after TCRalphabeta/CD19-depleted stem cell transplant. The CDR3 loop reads CAISENPGRPQETQYF. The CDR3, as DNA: TGTGCCATCAGTGAGAACCCTGGACGGCCCCAAGAGACCCAGTACTTC.